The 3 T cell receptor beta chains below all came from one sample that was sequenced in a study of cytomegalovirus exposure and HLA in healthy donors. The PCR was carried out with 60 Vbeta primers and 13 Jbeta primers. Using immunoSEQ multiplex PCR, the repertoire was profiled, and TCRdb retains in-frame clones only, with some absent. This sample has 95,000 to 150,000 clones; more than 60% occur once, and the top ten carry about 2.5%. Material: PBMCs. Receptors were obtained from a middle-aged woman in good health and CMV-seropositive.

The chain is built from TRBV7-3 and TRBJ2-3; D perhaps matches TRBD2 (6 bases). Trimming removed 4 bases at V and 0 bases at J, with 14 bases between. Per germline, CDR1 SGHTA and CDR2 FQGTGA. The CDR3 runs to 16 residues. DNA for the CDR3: TGTGCCAGCAGCTCAGTCGGGGGACCGAGCACAGATACGCAGTATTTT. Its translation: CASSSVGGPSTDTQYF. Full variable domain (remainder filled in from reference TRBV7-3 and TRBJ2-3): GAGVSQTPSNKVTEKGKYVELRCDPISGHTALYWYRQSLGQGPEFLIYFQGTGAADDSGLPNDRFFAVRPEGSVSTLKIQRTERGDSAVYLCASSSVGGPSTDTQYFGPGTRLTVL.

The CDR3 nucleotides are TGTGCCAGTAGTATATCTAGCGGGAGGCTCACCGGGGAGCTGTTTTTT. The encoded protein is CASSISSGRLTGELFF. The chain employs TRBV19 and TRBJ2-2, with 11 bases matching TRBD2. Trimming cost V 2 bases and J 4 bases; bases outside gene matches: 3. The CDR3 runs to 16 residues. The V gene's germline CDR1 is LNHDA and CDR2 SQIVND (reference sequence).

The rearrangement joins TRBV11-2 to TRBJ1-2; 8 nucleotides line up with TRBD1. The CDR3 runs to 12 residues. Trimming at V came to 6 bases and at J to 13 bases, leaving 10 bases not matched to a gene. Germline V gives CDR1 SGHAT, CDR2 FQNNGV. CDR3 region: CASRPNRGGVTF. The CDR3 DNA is TGTGCCAGCAGACCAAACAGGGGGGGGGTCACCTTC.